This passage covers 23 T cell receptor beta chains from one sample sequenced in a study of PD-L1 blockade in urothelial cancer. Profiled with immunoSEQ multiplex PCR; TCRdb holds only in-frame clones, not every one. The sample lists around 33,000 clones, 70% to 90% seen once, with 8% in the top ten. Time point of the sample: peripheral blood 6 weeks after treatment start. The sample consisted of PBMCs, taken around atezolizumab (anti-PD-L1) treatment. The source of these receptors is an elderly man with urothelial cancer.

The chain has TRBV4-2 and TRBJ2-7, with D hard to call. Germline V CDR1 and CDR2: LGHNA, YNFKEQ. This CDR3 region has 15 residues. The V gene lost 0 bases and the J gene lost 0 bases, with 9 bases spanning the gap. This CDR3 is CASSQDPSASYEQYF. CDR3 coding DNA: TGTGCCAGCAGCCAAGACCCCAGTGCCTCCTACGAGCAGTACTTC.

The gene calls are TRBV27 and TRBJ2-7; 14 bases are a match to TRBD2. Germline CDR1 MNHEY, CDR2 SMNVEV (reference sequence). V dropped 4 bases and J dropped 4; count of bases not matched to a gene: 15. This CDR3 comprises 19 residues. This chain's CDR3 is CASSSQGTTGTSGSYEQYF. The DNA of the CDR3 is TGTGCCAGCAGTTCTCAAGGGACAACCGGGACTAGCGGGAGTTACGAGCAGTACTTC.

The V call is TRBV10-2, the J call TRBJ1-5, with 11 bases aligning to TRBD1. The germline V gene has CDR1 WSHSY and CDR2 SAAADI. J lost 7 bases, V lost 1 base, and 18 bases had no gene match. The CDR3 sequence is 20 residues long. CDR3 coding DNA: TGCGCCAGCAGTGAGTGGACAGGGGGCATCTTTGTCTCAAAGGCACAGCCCCAGCATTTT. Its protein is CASSEWTGGIFVSKAQPQHF.

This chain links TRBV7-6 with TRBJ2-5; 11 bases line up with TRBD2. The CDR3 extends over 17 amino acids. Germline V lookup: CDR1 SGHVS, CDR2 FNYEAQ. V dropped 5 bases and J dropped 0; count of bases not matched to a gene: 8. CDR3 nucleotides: TGTGCCAGCAGCCTTAGACTAGCGGGATATTACCAAGAGACCCAGTACTTC. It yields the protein CASSLRLAGYYQETQYF.

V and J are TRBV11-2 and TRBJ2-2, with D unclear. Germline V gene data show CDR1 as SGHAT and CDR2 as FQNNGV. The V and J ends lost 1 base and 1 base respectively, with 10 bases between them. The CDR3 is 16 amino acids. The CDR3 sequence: CASSLVLYRNTGELFF. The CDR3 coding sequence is TGTGCCAGCAGCTTAGTTTTGTATCGGAACACCGGGGAGCTGTTTTTT.

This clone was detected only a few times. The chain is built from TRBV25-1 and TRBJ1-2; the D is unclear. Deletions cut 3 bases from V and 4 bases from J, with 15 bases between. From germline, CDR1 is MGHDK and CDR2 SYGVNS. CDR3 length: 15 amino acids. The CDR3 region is CASSEEGPLVYGYTF. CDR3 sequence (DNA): TGTGCCAGCAGTGAGGAGGGTCCCTTGGTCTATGGCTACACCTTC.

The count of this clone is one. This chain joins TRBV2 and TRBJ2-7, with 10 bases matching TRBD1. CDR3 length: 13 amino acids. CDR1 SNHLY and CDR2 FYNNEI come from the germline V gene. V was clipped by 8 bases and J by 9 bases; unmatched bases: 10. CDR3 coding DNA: TGTGCCAGCGGACAGGGGGAGATAAACGGGCAGTACTTC. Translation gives CASGQGEINGQYF.

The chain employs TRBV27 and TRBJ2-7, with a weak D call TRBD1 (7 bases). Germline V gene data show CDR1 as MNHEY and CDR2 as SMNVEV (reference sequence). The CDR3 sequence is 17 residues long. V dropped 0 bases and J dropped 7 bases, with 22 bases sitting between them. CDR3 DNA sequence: TGTGCCAGCAGTTTATCCCCTCCAGGACAGGCGGGGCGGGAGCAGTACTTC. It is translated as CASSLSPPGQAGREQYF.

The CDR3 protein is CAISPLPGGSTDTQYF. The CDR3 coding sequence is TGTGCCATCAGCCCACTCCCGGGAGGTAGCACAGATACGCAGTATTTT. This chain links TRBV10-3 with TRBJ2-3, with 7 bases matching TRBD2. This CDR3 contains 16 residues. Unmatched junction bases numbered 9, after V lost 6 bases and J lost 0 bases. The germline V gene encodes CDR1 ENHRY and CDR2 SYGVKD.

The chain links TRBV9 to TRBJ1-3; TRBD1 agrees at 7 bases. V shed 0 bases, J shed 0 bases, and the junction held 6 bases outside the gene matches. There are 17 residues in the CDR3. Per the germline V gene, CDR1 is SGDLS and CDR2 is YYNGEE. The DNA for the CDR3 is TGTGCCAGCAGCGTAGGGGGAAGGGGGCTCTCTGGAAACACCATATATTTT. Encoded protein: CASSVGGRGLSGNTIYF. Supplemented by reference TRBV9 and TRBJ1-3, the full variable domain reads DSGVTQTPKHLITATGQRVTLRCSPRSGDLSVYWYQQSLDQGLQFLIQYYNGEERAKGNILERFSAQQFPDLHSELNLSSLELGDSALYFCASSVGGRGLSGNTIYFGEGSWLTVV.

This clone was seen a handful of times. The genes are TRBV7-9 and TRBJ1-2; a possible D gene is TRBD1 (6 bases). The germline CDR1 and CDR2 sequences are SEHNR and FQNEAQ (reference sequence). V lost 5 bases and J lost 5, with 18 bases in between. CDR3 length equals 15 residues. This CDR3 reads CASSQGTASGYGYTF. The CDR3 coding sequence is TGTGCCAGCAGCCAGGGGACCGCTTCGGGGTATGGCTACACCTTC. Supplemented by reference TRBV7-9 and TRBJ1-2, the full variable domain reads DTGVSQNPRHKITKRGQNVTFRCDPISEHNRLYWYRQTLGQGPEFLTYFQNEAQLEKSRLLSDRFSAERPKGSFSTLEIQRTEQGDSAMYLCASSQGTASGYGYTFGSGTRLTVV.

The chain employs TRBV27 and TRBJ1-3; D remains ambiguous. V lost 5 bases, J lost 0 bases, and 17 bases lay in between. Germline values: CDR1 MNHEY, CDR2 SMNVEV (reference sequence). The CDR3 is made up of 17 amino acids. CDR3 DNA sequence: TGTGCCAGCAGTCGCGGCGGGCCTCAATCCTCTGGAAACACCATATATTTT. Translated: CASSRGGPQSSGNTIYF.

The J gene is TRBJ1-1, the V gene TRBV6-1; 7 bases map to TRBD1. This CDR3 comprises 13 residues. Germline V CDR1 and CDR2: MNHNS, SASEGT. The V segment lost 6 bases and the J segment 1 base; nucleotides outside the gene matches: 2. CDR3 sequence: CASSRQGNTEAFF. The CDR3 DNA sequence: TGTGCCAGCAGCAGACAGGGGAACACTGAAGCTTTCTTT.

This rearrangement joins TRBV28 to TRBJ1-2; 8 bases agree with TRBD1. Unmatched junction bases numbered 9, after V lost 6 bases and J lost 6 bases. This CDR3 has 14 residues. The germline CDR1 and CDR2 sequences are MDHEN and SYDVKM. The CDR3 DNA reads TGTGCCAGCAGGTTGGGGGCAGGGGGCCATGGCTACACCTTC. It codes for CASRLGAGGHGYTF.

The CDR3, as DNA: TGCGCCAGCAGCCAAGTGGCGGGAGGGCCTTACGAGCAGTACTTC. This gives the protein CASSQVAGGPYEQYF. The J gene is TRBJ2-7, the V gene TRBV4-3; 9 bases are shared with TRBD2. The CDR3 covers 15 residues. Germline V gives CDR1 LGHNA, CDR2 YSLEER. Trimming at V came to 1 base and at J to 4 bases, leaving 5 bases not matched to a gene.

CDR3 nucleotide sequence: TGTGCCACGACTAGCGGGAGCATGGATACGCAGTATTTT. Residues: CATTSGSMDTQYF. The V and J genes are TRBV15 and TRBJ2-3, with TRBD2 matching over 12 bases. CDR1 is LNHNV and CDR2 is YYDKDF in the germline V gene (reference sequence). The V segment lost 9 bases and the J segment 6 bases; nucleotides outside the gene matches: 4. The CDR3 runs 13 residues.

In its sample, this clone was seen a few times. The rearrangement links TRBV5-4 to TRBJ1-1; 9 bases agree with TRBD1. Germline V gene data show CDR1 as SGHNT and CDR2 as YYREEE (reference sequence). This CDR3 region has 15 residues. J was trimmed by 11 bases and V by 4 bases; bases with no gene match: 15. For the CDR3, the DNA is TGTGCCAGCAGCGTAACAGGGGGCTCCCGATCGGAGGCTTTCTTT. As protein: CASSVTGGSRSEAFF.

The CDR3 DNA follows: TGCGCCAGCAGTGAGTCGCGGGACAGGGAAGAAGCTTTCTTT. This translates into CASSESRDREEAFF. The gene calls are TRBV10-2 and TRBJ1-1, with 9 bases that match TRBD1. The V gene's germline CDR1 is WSHSY and CDR2 SAAADI. The CDR3 length is 14 residues. V shed 0 bases and J 8 bases; nucleotides not matched to a gene: 4.

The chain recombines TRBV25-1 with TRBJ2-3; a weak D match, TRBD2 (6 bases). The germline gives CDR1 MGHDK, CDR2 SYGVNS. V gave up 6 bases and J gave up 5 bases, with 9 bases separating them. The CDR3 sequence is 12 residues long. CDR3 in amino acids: CASSGGGDTQYF. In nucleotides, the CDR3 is TGTGCCAGCAGCGGGGGAGGAGATACGCAGTATTTT.

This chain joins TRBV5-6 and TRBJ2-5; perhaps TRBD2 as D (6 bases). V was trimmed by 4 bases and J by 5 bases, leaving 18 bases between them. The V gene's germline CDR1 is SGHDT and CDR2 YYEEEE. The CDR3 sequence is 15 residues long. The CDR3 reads CASSGPGIGRETQYF. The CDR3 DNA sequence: TGTGCCAGCAGCGGTCCTGGGATTGGGAGGGAGACCCAGTACTTC.

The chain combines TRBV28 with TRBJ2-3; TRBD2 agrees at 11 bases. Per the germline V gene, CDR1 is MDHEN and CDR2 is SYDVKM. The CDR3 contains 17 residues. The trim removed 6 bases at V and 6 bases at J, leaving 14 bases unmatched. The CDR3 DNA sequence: TGTGCCAGCAGCCTTATCGGGACTAGCGGCAGCGGGGATACGCAGTATTTT. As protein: CASSLIGTSGSGDTQYF. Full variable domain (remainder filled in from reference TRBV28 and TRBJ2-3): DVKVTQSSRYLVKRTGEKVFLECVQDMDHENMFWYRQDPGLGLRLIYFSYDVKMKEKGDIPEGYSVSREKKERFSLILESASTNQTSMYLCASSLIGTSGSGDTQYFGPGTRLTVL.

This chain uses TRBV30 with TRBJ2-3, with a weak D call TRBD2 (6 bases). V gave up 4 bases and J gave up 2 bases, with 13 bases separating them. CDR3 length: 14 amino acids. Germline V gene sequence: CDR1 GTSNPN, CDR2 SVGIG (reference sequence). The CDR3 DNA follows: TGTGCCTGGAAACCGGGACTCATCACAGATACGCAGTATTTT. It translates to CAWKPGLITDTQYF.

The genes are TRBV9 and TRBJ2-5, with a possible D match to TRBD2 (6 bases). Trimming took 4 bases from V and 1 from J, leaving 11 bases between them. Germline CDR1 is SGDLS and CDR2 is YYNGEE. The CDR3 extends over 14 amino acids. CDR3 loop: CASSLRDFQETQYF. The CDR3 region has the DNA TGTGCCAGCAGCTTACGGGACTTCCAAGAGACCCAGTACTTC. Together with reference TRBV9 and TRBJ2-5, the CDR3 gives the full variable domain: DSGVTQTPKHLITATGQRVTLRCSPRSGDLSVYWYQQSLDQGLQFLIQYYNGEERAKGNILERFSAQQFPDLHSELNLSSLELGDSALYFCASSLRDFQETQYFGPGTRLLVL.